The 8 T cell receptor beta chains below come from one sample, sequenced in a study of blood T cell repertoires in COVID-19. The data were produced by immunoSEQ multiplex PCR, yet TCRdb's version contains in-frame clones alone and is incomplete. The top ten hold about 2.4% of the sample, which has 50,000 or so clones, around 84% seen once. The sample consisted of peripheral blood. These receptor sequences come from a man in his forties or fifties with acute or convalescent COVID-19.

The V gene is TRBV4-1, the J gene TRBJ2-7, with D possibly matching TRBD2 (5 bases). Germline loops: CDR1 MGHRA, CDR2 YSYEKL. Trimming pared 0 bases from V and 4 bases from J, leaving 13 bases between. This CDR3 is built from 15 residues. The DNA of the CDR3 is TGCGCCAGCAGCCAAGATGCCGGGAACCGATACGAGCAGTACTTC. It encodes CASSQDAGNRYEQYF.

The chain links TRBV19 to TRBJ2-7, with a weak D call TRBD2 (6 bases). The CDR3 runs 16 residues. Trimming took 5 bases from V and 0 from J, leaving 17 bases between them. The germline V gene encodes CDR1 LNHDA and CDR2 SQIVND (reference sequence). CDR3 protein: CASSVGLWEDSYEQYF. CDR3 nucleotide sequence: TGTGCCAGTAGTGTGGGTTTATGGGAGGACTCCTACGAGCAGTACTTC.

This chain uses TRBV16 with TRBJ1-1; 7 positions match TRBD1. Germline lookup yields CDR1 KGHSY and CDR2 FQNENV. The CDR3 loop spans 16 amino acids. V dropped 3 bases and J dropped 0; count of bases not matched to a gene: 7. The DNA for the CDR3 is TGTGCCAGCAGCCACTTCCGACAGGGTATGAACACTGAAGCTTTCTTT. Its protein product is CASSHFRQGMNTEAFF.

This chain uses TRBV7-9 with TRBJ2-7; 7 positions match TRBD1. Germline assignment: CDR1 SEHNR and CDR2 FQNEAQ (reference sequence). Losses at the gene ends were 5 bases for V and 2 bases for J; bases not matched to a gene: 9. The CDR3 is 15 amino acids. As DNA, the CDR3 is TGTGCCAGCAGCCAAGCCCGGGACAGAGCCTACGAGCAGTACTTC. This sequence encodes CASSQARDRAYEQYF.

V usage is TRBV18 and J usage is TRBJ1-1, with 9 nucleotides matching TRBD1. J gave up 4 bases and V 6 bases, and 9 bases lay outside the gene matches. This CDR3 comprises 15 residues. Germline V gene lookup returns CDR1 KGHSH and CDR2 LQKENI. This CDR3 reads CASSGTGSVGTEAFF. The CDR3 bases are TGTGCCAGCTCGGGGACAGGGTCAGTGGGCACTGAAGCTTTCTTT.

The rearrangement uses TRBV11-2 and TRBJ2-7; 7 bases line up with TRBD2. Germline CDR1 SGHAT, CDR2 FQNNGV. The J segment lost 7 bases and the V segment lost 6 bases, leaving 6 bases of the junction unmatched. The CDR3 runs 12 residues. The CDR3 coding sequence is TGTGCCAGCAGGCAAGGGCGGGGGGAGCAGTACTTC. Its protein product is CASRQGRGEQYF. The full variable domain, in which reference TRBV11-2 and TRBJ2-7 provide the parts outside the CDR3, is EAGVAQSPRYKIIEKRQSVAFWCNPISGHATLYWYQQILGQGPKLLIQFQNNGVVDDSQLPKDRFSAERLKGVDSTLKIQPAKLEDSAVYLCASRQGRGEQYFGPGTRLTVT.

This CDR3 reads CASSQDLYFKEQYF. The CDR3 DNA reads as TGTGCCAGCAGCCAAGATTTGTACTTCAAGGAGCAGTACTTC. The V call is TRBV4-2, the J call TRBJ2-7, with no clear D. The CDR3 loop spans 14 amino acids. Germline V gene sequence: CDR1 LGHNA, CDR2 YNFKEQ. V was clipped by 0 bases and J by 7 bases, with 13 bases between them.

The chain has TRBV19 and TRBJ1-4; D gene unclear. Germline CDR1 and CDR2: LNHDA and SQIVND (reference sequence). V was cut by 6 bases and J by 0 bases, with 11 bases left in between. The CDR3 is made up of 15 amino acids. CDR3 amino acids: CASSLSGATNEKLFF. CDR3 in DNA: TGTGCCAGTAGCCTTAGCGGGGCAACTAATGAAAAACTGTTTTTT.